This TCR beta chain emerged from a study of shared clonotypes between healthy human individuals. The assay ran at deep level. The authors distributed each subset's genomic DNA evenly over several immunoSEQ plates. Sequencing was performed with immunoSEQ multiplex PCR; in TCRdb, only in-frame clones are kept and a portion is missing. The sample includes under 600,000 clones, just over 75% seen only once; the top ten take 12%. In its sample, this clone was seen many times. This clonotype was obtained from a woman aged 40-49 years in good health. Some clones in this sample may be carry-over from other donors' samples. The material sequenced was PBMCs.

The DNA for the CDR3 is TGTGCCAGCAGCCCACGGGACACAAACTACGAGCAGTACTTC. Its translation is CASSPRDTNYEQYF. The rearrangement joins TRBV7-2 to TRBJ2-7; possibly TRBD1 for D (6 bases). The CDR3 is 14 amino acids. The germline V gene has CDR1 SGHTA and CDR2 FQGNSA. Trimming cost V 5 bases and J 3 bases, with 14 bases left between them.